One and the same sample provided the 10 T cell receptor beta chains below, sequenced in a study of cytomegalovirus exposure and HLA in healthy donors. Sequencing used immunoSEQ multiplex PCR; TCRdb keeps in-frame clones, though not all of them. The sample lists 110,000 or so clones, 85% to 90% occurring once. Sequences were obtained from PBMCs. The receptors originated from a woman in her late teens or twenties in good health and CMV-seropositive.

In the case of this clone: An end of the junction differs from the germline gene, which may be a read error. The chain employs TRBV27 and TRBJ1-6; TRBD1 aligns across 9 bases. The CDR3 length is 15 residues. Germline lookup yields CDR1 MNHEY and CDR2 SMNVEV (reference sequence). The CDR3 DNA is TGTGCCAGCAGTTTATCGGTTCGGCCCGGGGACAGGGAGTTTTTT. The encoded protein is CASSLSVRPGDREFF.

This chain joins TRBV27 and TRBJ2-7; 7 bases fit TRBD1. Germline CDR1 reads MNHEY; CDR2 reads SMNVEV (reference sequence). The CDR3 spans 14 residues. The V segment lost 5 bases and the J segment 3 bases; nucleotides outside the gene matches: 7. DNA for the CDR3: TGTGCCAGCAGTGCAATAGGGGGCGTCTACGAGCAGTACTTC. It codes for CASSAIGGVYEQYF.

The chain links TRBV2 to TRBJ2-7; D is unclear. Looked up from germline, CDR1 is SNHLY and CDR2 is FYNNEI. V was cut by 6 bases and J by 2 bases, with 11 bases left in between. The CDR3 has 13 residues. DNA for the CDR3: TGTGCCAGCAGCCTCGGGTCTACCTACGAGCAGTACTTC. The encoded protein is CASSLGSTYEQYF.

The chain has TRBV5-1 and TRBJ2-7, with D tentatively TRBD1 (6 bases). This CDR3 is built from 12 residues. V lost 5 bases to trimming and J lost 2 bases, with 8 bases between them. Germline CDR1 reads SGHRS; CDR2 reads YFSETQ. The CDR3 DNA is TGCGCCAGCAGTGGGGGCCCCTACGAGCAGTACTTC. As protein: CASSGGPYEQYF.

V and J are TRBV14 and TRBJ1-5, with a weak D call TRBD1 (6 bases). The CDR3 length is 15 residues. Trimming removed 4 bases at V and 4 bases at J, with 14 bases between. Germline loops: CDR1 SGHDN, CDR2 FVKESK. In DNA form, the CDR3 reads TGTGCCAGCAGCCCAGCCGGACAGACAAATCAGCCCCAGCATTTT. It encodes CASSPAGQTNQPQHF.

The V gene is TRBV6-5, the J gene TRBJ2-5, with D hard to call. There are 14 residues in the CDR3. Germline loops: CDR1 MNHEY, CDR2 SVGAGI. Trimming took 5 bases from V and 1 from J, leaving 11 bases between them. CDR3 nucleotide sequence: TGTGCCAGCAGTCCCTTAGCCCCCCAAGAGACCCAGTACTTC. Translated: CASSPLAPQETQYF.

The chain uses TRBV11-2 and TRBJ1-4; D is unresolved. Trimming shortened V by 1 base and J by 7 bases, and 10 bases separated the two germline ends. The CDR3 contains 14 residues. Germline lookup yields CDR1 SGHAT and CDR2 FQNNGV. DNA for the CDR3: TGTGCCAGCAGCTTAGCCCTGGCGGGTGAAAAACTGTTTTTT. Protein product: CASSLALAGEKLFF. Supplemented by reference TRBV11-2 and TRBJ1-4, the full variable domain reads EAGVAQSPRYKIIEKRQSVAFWCNPISGHATLYWYQQILGQGPKLLIQFQNNGVVDDSQLPKDRFSAERLKGVDSTLKIQPAKLEDSAVYLCASSLALAGEKLFFGSGTQLSVL.

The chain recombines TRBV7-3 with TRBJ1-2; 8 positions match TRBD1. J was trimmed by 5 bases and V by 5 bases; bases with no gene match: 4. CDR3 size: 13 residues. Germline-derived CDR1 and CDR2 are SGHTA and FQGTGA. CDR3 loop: CASSPDRAYGYTF. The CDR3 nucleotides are TGTGCCAGCAGCCCGGACAGGGCGTATGGCTACACCTTC.

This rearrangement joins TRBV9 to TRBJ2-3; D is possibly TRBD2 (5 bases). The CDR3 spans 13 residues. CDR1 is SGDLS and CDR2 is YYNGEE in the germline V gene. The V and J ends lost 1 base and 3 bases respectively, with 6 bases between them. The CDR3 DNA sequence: TGTGCCAGCAGCGTACCGGGGACAGATACGCAGTATTTT. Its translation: CASSVPGTDTQYF.

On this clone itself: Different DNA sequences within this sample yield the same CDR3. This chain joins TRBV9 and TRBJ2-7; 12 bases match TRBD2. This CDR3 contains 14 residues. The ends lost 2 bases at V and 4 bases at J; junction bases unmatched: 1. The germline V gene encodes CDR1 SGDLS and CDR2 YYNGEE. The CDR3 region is CASSVGLAGYEQYF. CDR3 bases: TGTGCCAGCAGCGTGGGACTAGCGGGTTACGAGCAGTACTTC.